This entry lists 10 T cell receptor beta chains sequenced from one sample in a study of blood T cell repertoires in COVID-19. Profiling relied on immunoSEQ multiplex PCR, and the TCRdb table lists in-frame clones only, not all of them. This sample has just over 90,000 clones, with about nine tenths found just once. The sample was peripheral blood. The receptors shown here come from a human donor with active COVID-19. The donor label of this sample is uncertain.

The rearrangement joins TRBV6-2 or TRBV6-3 to TRBJ2-1, with no clear D. The CDR3 contains 15 residues. The germline gives CDR1 MNHEY, CDR2 SVGEGT. Trimming shortened V by 5 bases and J by 7 bases, and 18 bases separated the two germline ends. DNA of the CDR3: TGTGCCAGCAGTCCAGGAATCAAGATCGGAAATGAGCAGTTCTTC. Amino acid sequence: CASSPGIKIGNEQFF.

The V and J genes are TRBV11-2 and TRBJ2-4; 10 bases are shared with TRBD1. The CDR3 loop spans 14 amino acids. The germline V gene has CDR1 SGHAT and CDR2 FQNNGV. After removal of 3 bases from V and 6 bases from J, the junction contained 2 bases not matched to a gene. As DNA, the CDR3 is TGTGCCAGCAGCTTTAGGACAGGGGGAAACATTCAGTACTTC. Amino acid sequence: CASSFRTGGNIQYF.

The rearrangement joins TRBV4-1 to TRBJ1-4; 7 nucleotides align to TRBD1. Germline-derived CDR1 and CDR2 are MGHRA and YSYEKL. V trimming: 4 bases; J trimming: 5 bases; junction bases outside the gene matches: 7. The CDR3 totals 15 residues. The DNA of the CDR3 is TGCGCCAGCAGCCCCGTTCAGGGGGTGAATGAAAAACTGTTTTTT. Translated: CASSPVQGVNEKLFF.

On this clone itself: The conserved phenylalanine or tryptophan normally closing the CDR3 is absent here, so this likely arose from a read error. The rearrangement joins TRBV6-5 to TRBJ1-2; 7 bases match TRBD1. The DNA end is more similar to TRBJ2-1, so the J call may be wrong. Germline V gives CDR1 MNHEY, CDR2 SVGAGI. The CDR3 has 15 residues. The CDR3 region is CASSSHRTGELPQFV. As DNA, the CDR3 is TGTGCCAGCAGTTCCCACCGGACAGGAGAGCTTCCCCAGTTCGTA.

The genes are TRBV7-9 and TRBJ2-1, with 9 bases matching TRBD2. Germline lookup yields CDR1 SEHNR and CDR2 FQNEAQ (reference sequence). This CDR3 is 15 amino acids long. Germline trimming cut 5 bases from V and 3 bases from J; bases unmatched to any gene: 5. CDR3 residues: CASSQSGGLYNEQFF. CDR3 coding DNA: TGTGCCAGCAGCCAAAGCGGGGGGCTCTACAATGAGCAGTTCTTC.

A single count supports this clone. The chain employs TRBV14 and TRBJ2-7, with D perhaps TRBD2 (5 bases). Trimming removed 4 bases from V and 4 bases from J, with 8 bases in between. Germline V gene sequence: CDR1 SGHDN, CDR2 FVKESK. The CDR3 runs 12 residues. The CDR3, as DNA: TGTGCCAGCAGCCTCCGGGGATACGAGCAGTACTTC. Translation gives CASSLRGYEQYF.

This clone has more than one count but fewer than ten. The J gene is TRBJ2-7, the V gene TRBV19; 9 bases line up with TRBD1. CDR3 length: 16 residues. Per the germline V gene, CDR1 is LNHDA and CDR2 is SQIVND (reference sequence). The V gene end was trimmed by 3 bases and the J gene end by 0 bases; junction bases not matched to a gene: 6. The DNA of the CDR3 is TGTGCCAGTAGTATTACCGGGACAGGGATCTCCTACGAGCAGTACTTC. It codes for CASSITGTGISYEQYF.

The J gene is TRBJ2-3, the V gene TRBV19; D not certain. V dropped 6 bases and J dropped 7 bases, with 26 bases sitting between them. The CDR3 contains 17 residues. Germline V gene lookup returns CDR1 LNHDA and CDR2 SQIVND (reference sequence). This chain's CDR3 is CASSPRQRPDTLHTQYF. The CDR3 DNA reads TGTGCCAGTAGCCCCCGTCAGAGACCAGACACTCTCCATACGCAGTATTTT.

This clone appeared a single time. The chain uses TRBV7-2 and TRBJ1-6; D remains unclear. Looked up from germline, CDR1 is SGHTA and CDR2 is FQGNSA. CDR3 length equals 16 residues. V was clipped by 3 bases and J by 0 bases, with 9 bases between them. The CDR3 loop is CASSLGGSSYNSPLHF. DNA of the CDR3: TGTGCCAGCAGCTTGGGAGGGAGCTCCTATAATTCACCCCTCCACTTT.

The chain couples TRBV28 to TRBJ2-7, with 9 bases fitting TRBD1. V was pared by 7 bases and J by 0 bases, with 7 bases of the junction left unmatched. The CDR3 is 15 residues long. Germline-derived CDR1 and CDR2 are MDHEN and SYDVKM. CDR3 nucleotides: TGTGCCAGCACCACCAACAGGGGGCTCTCCTACGAGCAGTACTTC. It encodes CASTTNRGLSYEQYF.